Presented here are 22 T cell receptor beta chains from one specimen sequenced in a study of T cell changes during pregnancy in multiple sclerosis. The repertoire was sequenced with immunoSEQ multiplex PCR; TCRdb's copy has only in-frame clones and lacks some. The sample contains approximately 41,000 clones, roughly 89% of which appear only once. The sample was CD4+ T cells from peripheral blood mononuclear cells, taken in the second trimester of pregnancy. Every receptor here comes from a female donor with multiple sclerosis, enrolled in a pregnancy study.

The J gene is TRBJ2-3, the V gene TRBV12-5, with TRBD2 as a possible D gene (6 bases). This CDR3 spans 14 amino acids. Germline CDR1 is LGHNT and CDR2 is FRNRAP. Between the trimmed V and J ends, which lost 1 base and 5 bases, there was a span of 10 bases. This CDR3 reads CASGLERVIDTQYF. In DNA, the CDR3 is TGTGCTAGTGGTTTGGAGCGGGTCATAGATACGCAGTATTTT.

This chain uses TRBV5-3 with TRBJ2-7, with 7 bases that match TRBD2. TRBV5-3 is given ORF status, its function remaining uncertain. Germline trimming cut 3 bases from V and 0 bases from J; bases unmatched to any gene: 6. The CDR3 totals 15 residues. The CDR3 protein is CARSYNRDYSYEQYF. The CDR3 nucleotides are TGTGCCAGAAGCTATAACCGGGACTACTCCTACGAGCAGTACTTC.

This chain connects TRBV27 to TRBJ1-1; unclear D gene. Germline loops: CDR1 MNHEY, CDR2 SMNVEV (reference sequence). V was pared by 5 bases and J by 1 base, with 8 bases between. This CDR3 is built from 13 residues. The CDR3 DNA sequence: TGTGCCAGCAGTCTCCGGGGGAACACTGAAGCTTTCTTT. Translating it yields CASSLRGNTEAFF.

This chain connects TRBV29-1 to TRBJ2-6; D is uncertain. Germline V gene lookup returns CDR1 SQVTM and CDR2 ANQGSEA. The CDR3 loop spans 13 amino acids. The V and J ends lost 5 bases and 0 bases respectively, with 5 bases between them. CDR3 loop: CSVRSSGANVLTF. Written as DNA, the CDR3 is TGCAGCGTTAGGAGCTCTGGGGCCAACGTCCTGACTTTC.

The chain combines TRBV7-9 with TRBJ2-6; no definite D call. This CDR3 contains 17 residues. V was trimmed by 4 bases and J by 0 bases, leaving 13 bases between them. Germline V lookup: CDR1 SEHNR, CDR2 FQNEAQ (reference sequence). In nucleotides, the CDR3 is TGTGCCAGCAGCTACCCCCGACATCGCTCTGGGGCCAACGTCCTGACTTTC. It is translated as CASSYPRHRSGANVLTF. Combining the CDR3 with reference TRBV7-9 and TRBJ2-6 gives the whole variable domain DTGVSQNPRHKITKRGQNVTFRCDPISEHNRLYWYRQTLGQGPEFLTYFQNEAQLEKSRLLSDRFSAERPKGSFSTLEIQRTEQGDSAMYLCASSYPRHRSGANVLTFGAGSRLTVL.

The chain has TRBV6-6 and TRBJ1-1; no firm D call. V lost 7 bases and J lost 0, with 9 bases in between. CDR3 length equals 13 residues. The V gene's germline CDR1 is MNHNY and CDR2 SVGAGI (reference sequence). CDR3 in DNA: TGTGCCAGCATTGCCCAGATGAACACTGAAGCTTTCTTT. Amino acid sequence: CASIAQMNTEAFF.

The chain combines TRBV11-2 with TRBJ2-1; 10 nucleotides align to TRBD2. V was clipped by 9 bases and J by 4 bases; unmatched bases: 9. The CDR3 spans 15 residues. Germline V gene lookup returns CDR1 SGHAT and CDR2 FQNNGV. The CDR3 is CASTLAGGSYNEQFF. CDR3 coding DNA: TGTGCCAGTACTTTAGCGGGAGGATCTTACAATGAGCAGTTCTTC.

This clone is medium-sized. For the CDR3, the DNA is TGCGCCAGCAGCCCTACGGGACTAGCGGGATTCAACGAGCAGTACTTC. It codes for CASSPTGLAGFNEQYF. The chain couples TRBV5-1 to TRBJ2-7, with 13 bases that match TRBD2. J lost 5 bases, V lost 4 bases, and 9 bases had no gene match. The V gene's germline CDR1 is SGHRS and CDR2 YFSETQ. The CDR3 sequence is 16 residues long. Combining the CDR3 with reference TRBV5-1 and TRBJ2-7 gives the whole variable domain KAGVTQTPRYLIKTRGQQVTLSCSPISGHRSVSWYQQTPGQGLQFLFEYFSETQRNKGNFPGRFSGRQFSNSRSEMNVSTLELGDSALYLCASSPTGLAGFNEQYFGPGTRLTVT.

The rearrangement links TRBV7-8 to TRBJ1-5; D may be TRBD1 (6 bases). V lost 0 bases to trimming and J lost 2 bases, with 11 bases between them. The CDR3 has 16 residues. Germline V lookup: CDR1 SGHVS, CDR2 FQNEAQ. The CDR3 sequence is CASSLALGAGNQPQHF. CDR3 DNA: TGTGCCAGCAGCTTAGCGCTGGGGGCAGGCAATCAGCCCCAGCATTTT.

CDR3 sequence (DNA): TGTGCCAGTAGTACAGGGACAGGGGCGGGACGCGTGGCGGGAACTGAAGCTTTCTTT. Protein: CASSTGTGAGRVAGTEAFF. The V gene is TRBV19, the J gene TRBJ1-1, with 10 bases identical to TRBD1. This CDR3 comprises 19 residues. In germline, CDR1 is LNHDA, CDR2 SQIVND (reference sequence). With V trimmed by 4 bases and J by 5 bases, 19 bases remained unmatched.

J is TRBJ2-5 and V is TRBV11-3; 8 nucleotides line up with TRBD2. From germline, CDR1 is SGHNT and CDR2 YENEEA. The CDR3 runs to 15 residues. V trimming: 4 bases; J trimming: 7 bases; junction bases outside the gene matches: 11. Written as DNA, the CDR3 is TGTGCCAGCAGCTCCGGGGGGGCTTCAAGAGGGACCCAGTACTTC. The encoded protein is CASSSGGASRGTQYF.

The rearrangement links TRBV2 to TRBJ1-4, with TRBD1 matching 8 bases. This CDR3 spans 15 amino acids. V dropped 6 bases and J dropped 3; count of bases not matched to a gene: 6. From germline, CDR1 is SNHLY and CDR2 FYNNEI. The chain's CDR3 is CASSQDRVSNEKLFF. In DNA form, the CDR3 reads TGTGCCAGCAGCCAGGACAGGGTCTCTAATGAAAAACTGTTTTTT. Filled out from reference TRBV2 and TRBJ1-4, the complete variable domain reads EPEVTQTPSHQVTQMGQEVILRCVPISNHLYFYWYRQILGQKVEFLVSFYNNEISEKSEIFDDQFSVERPDGSNFTLKIRSTKLEDSAMYFCASSQDRVSNEKLFFGSGTQLSVL.

The chain is built from TRBV28 and TRBJ2-2; possible D gene TRBD2, 5 bases. The CDR3 spans 15 residues. Germline V CDR1 and CDR2: MDHEN, SYDVKM. Trimming took off 9 bases at V and 7 bases at J, with 21 bases between the two ends. This CDR3 is CASRRGGTPNGELFF. The CDR3 DNA reads as TGTGCCAGTCGTCGTGGAGGTACTCCGAACGGGGAGCTGTTTTTT.

The V and J genes are TRBV19 and TRBJ1-4; D is unclear. CDR1 is LNHDA, CDR2 SQIVND, per germline (reference sequence). V was trimmed by 6 bases and J by 7 bases, leaving 15 bases between them. This CDR3 is built from 14 residues. Here the CDR3 reads CASSKAGIREKLFF. The CDR3 DNA follows: TGTGCCAGTAGCAAGGCCGGGATTCGTGAAAAACTGTTTTTT.

The V gene is TRBV9, the J gene TRBJ2-7; 12 bases agree with TRBD2. Germline assignment: CDR1 SGDLS and CDR2 YYNGEE. The V segment lost 8 bases and the J segment 1 base; nucleotides outside the gene matches: 4. This CDR3 region has 14 residues. The CDR3 reads CARGTSGLSYEQYF. The DNA for the CDR3 is TGTGCCAGGGGGACTAGCGGGTTGTCCTACGAGCAGTACTTC.

J is TRBJ2-6 and V is TRBV7-2, with D unclear. Germline CDR1 SGHTA, CDR2 FQGNSA. The CDR3 loop spans 14 amino acids. V lost 1 base, J lost 4 bases, and 5 bases lay in between. This chain's CDR3 is CASSLDPGANVLTF. The DNA for the CDR3 is TGTGCCAGCAGCTTAGATCCGGGGGCCAACGTCCTGACTTTC.

The rearrangement links TRBV7-2 to TRBJ1-2; 12 positions agree with TRBD1. The germline V gene encodes CDR1 SGHTA and CDR2 FQGNSA. The CDR3 has 15 amino acids. The V gene end was trimmed by 5 bases and the J gene end by 8 bases; junction bases not matched to a gene: 9. Here the CDR3 reads CASSPTGQGASGYTF. The CDR3 DNA reads as TGTGCCAGCAGCCCGACGGGACAGGGGGCGTCCGGCTACACCTTC.

The CDR3 DNA reads TGTGCCAGCAGTCCCACGGGACAGGGAAACACCATATATTTT. Translated: CASSPTGQGNTIYF. The rearrangement uses TRBV6-6 and TRBJ1-3; 7 bases fit TRBD1. Germline V gene sequence: CDR1 MNHNY, CDR2 SVGAGI (reference sequence). The junction had 5 bases not matched to a gene; V was cut back by 5 bases and J by 4 bases. The CDR3 length is 14 residues.

This sequence joins TRBV6-6 and TRBJ2-2; TRBD2 matches at 9 bases. Germline CDR1 MNHNY, CDR2 SVGAGI (reference sequence). V was pared by 3 bases and J by 7 bases, with 9 bases of the junction left unmatched. The CDR3 has 16 amino acids. CDR3 residues: CASSYVLAGVGGELFF. The CDR3 DNA reads as TGTGCCAGCAGTTATGTATTAGCGGGAGTTGGCGGGGAGCTGTTTTTT.

The chain links TRBV4-1 to TRBJ1-1, with D perhaps TRBD1 (6 bases). Per the germline V gene, CDR1 is MGHRA and CDR2 is YSYEKL. The CDR3 spans 16 residues. V gave up 1 base and J gave up 4 bases, with 16 bases separating them. CDR3 sequence reads: CASSQASAQGTTEAFF. The CDR3 DNA is TGCGCCAGCAGCCAAGCCTCTGCGCAGGGGACCACTGAAGCTTTCTTT.

This chain connects TRBV5-4 to TRBJ2-1; 9 bases line up with TRBD2. The length of the CDR3 is 17 residues. Germline V gene data show CDR1 as SGHNT and CDR2 as YYREEE (reference sequence). V was clipped by 4 bases and J by 4 bases; unmatched bases: 12. The CDR3 spells CASSVGGTSGPYNEQFF. CDR3 DNA: TGTGCCAGCAGCGTTGGGGGAACTAGCGGGCCTTACAATGAGCAGTTCTTC.

This clone was recorded only once. V usage is TRBV11-2 and J usage is TRBJ2-5; 10 nucleotides align to TRBD1. CDR3 length equals 17 residues. V lost 4 bases to trimming and J lost 3 bases; unmatched junction nucleotides: 11. Germline V lookup: CDR1 SGHAT, CDR2 FQNNGV. CDR3 DNA: TGTGCCAGCAGCTGGGGACAGGGGATTTTTGAGGAAGAGACCCAGTACTTC. Its protein is CASSWGQGIFEEETQYF.